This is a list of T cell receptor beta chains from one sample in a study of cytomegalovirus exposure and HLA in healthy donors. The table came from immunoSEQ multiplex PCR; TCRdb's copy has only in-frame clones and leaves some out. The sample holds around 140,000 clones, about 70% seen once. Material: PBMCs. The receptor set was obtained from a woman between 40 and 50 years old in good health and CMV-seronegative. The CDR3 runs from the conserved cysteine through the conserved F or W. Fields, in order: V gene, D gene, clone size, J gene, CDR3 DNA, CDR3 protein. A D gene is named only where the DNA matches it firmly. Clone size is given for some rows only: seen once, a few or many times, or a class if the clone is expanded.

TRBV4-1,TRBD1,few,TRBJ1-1,TGCGCCAGCAGCCAGGACAGGGGGACTGAAGCTTTCTTT,CASSQDRGTEAFF
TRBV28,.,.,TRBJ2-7,TGTGCCAGCACAGGGACACGTGGCGCCTACGAGCAGTACTTC,CASTGTRGAYEQYF
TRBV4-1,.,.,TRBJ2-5,TGCGCCAGCAGCCAAGATGAGGAGACCCAGTACTTC,CASSQDEETQYF
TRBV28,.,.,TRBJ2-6,TGTGCCAGCAGTTCACAGACAGGAAAGGCTGGGGCCAACGTCCTGACTTTC,CASSSQTGKAGANVLTF
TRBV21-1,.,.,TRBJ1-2,TGTGCCAGCAGCTTGAGGGGAGGTGGCTACACCTTC,CASSLRGGGYTF
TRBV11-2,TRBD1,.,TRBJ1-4,TGTGCCAGCAGCCCGGGACAGGGAGTTGCAACTAATGAAAAACTGTTTTTT,CASSPGQGVATNEKLFF
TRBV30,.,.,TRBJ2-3,TGTGCCTGGAGGAGCGGTTCTAGCACAGATACGCAGTATTTT,CAWRSGSSTDTQYF
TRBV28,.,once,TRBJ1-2,TGTGCCAGCAGCAAGACAGGAGGTTATGGCTACACCTTC,CASSKTGGYGYTF
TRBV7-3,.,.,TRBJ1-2,TGTGCCAGCAGCTTGTCCAGGGACTATGGCTACACCTTC,CASSLSRDYGYTF
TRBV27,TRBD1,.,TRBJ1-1,TGTGCCAGCAGGTGGACAGGGGGCAGTGAAGCTTTCTTT,CASRWTGGSEAFF
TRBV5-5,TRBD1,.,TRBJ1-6,TGTGCCAGCAGCTACCTACAGGGGTCCTATAATTCACCCCTCCACTTT,CASSYLQGSYNSPLHF
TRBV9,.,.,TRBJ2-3,TGTGCCAGCAGCCCCTCTCAGGGGATCACAGATACGCAGTATTTT,CASSPSQGITDTQYF
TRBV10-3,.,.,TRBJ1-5,TGTGCCATCAGCGAATCGGATCAGGGAAGGGGGCAGCCCCAGCATTTT,CAISESDQGRGQPQHF
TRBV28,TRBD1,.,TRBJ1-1,TGTGCCAGCGGGGACAGTTCAAGGCTAAGGGAAGCTTTCTTT,CASGDSSRLREAFF
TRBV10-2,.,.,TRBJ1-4,TGCGCCAGCAGTGGGCAGGCTAATGAAAAACTGTTTTTT,CASSGQANEKLFF
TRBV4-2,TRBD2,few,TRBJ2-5,TGTGCCAGCAGCCAAGATCCTAGCGGGGGGGGAGAAGAGACCCAGTACTTC,CASSQDPSGGGEETQYF
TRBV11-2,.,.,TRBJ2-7,TGTGCCAGCAGCCCGTTACAGGGCATCCAGTACTTC,CASSPLQGIQYF
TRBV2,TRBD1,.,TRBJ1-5,TGTGCCAGCAGGGCGACAGGGAGTTACAATCAGCCCCAGCATTTT,CASRATGSYNQPQHF
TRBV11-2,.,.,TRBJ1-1,TGTGCCAGCAGCCTTTTGACAGGCCTAAACACTGAAGCTTTCTTT,CASSLLTGLNTEAFF
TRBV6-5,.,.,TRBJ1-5,TGTGCCAGCAGCCACAGGCAGGCCAATCAGCCCCAGCATTTT,CASSHRQANQPQHF
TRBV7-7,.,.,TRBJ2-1,TGTGCCAGCAGCCCCTACATGAGGGGCGCGGGGATCTACAATGAGCAGTTCTTC,CASSPYMRGAGIYNEQFF
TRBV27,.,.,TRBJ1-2,TGTGCCAGCAGTGTAGGGGGTTCAAACTATGGCTACACCTTC,CASSVGGSNYGYTF
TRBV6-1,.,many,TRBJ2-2,TGTGCCAGCAGTGAAGGGACAGCCACCGGGGAGCTGTTTTTT,CASSEGTATGELFF
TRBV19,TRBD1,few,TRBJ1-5,TGTGCCAGTGGACAGGGGTGGAATCAGCCCCAGCATTTT,CASGQGWNQPQHF
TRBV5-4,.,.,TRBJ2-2,TGTGCCAGCAGCTTGAACAGGAACACCGGGGAGCTGTTTTTT,CASSLNRNTGELFF
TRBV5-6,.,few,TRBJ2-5,TGTGCCAGCAGCCCTTTGCAGGGGCTTCAAGAGACCCAGTACTTC,CASSPLQGLQETQYF
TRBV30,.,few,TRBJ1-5,TGTGCCTGGGACAGATTGAATCAGCCCCAGCATTTT,CAWDRLNQPQHF
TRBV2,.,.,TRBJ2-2,TGTGCCAGCAGGCCGGACCTTAACACCGGGGAGCTGTTTTTT,CASRPDLNTGELFF
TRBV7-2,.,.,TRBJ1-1,TGTGCCAGCAGCCCCGGGGGGAACACTGAAGCTTTCTTT,CASSPGGNTEAFF
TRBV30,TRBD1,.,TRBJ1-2,TGTGCCTGGAGTGACGGGACAGGGTTAAAGTCCTATGGCTACACCTTC,CAWSDGTGLKSYGYTF
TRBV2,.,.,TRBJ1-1,TGTGCCAGCAGCTTACAGGCCTTAGGGACTGAAGCTTTCTTT,CASSLQALGTEAFF
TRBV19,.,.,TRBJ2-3,TGTGCCAGTGAGGCGGGGAGCACAGATACGCAGTATTTT,CASEAGSTDTQYF
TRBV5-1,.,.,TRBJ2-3,TGCGCCAGCAGCCTGTGGGCAGCTTTTTCTAGCACAGATACGCAGTATTTT,CASSLWAAFSSTDTQYF
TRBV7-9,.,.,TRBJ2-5,TGTGCCAGCAGCTTAGAAGGAGTAGTAACAGAGACCCAGTACTTC,CASSLEGVVTETQYF
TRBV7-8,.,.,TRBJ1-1,TGTGCCAGCAGCTTAATGGTAGCGGGGGCAGGCACTGAAGCTTTCTTT,CASSLMVAGAGTEAFF
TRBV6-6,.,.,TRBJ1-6,TGTGCCAGCAGTTACTCTCGGACAGTAAATTCACCCCTCCACTTT,CASSYSRTVNSPLHF
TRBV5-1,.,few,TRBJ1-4,TGCGCCAGCAGCCAGTTGGGCGGGAATGAAAAACTGTTTTTT,CASSQLGGNEKLFF
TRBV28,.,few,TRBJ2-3,TGTGCCAGCAGTTCGGGGGACAGCACAGATACGCAGTATTTT,CASSSGDSTDTQYF
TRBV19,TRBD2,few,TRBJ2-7,TGTGCCAGTAGTATAGATCTAGAGCGGGGGGCCGCCTACGAGCAGTACTTC,CASSIDLERGAAYEQYF
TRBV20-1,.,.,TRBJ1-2,TGCAGTGCCTCCAACTATGGCTACACCTTC,CSASNYGYTF
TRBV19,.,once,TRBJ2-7,TGTGCCAGTAGTCTTGGGCAAGGGGGGGCATCGCTATACGAGCAGTACTTC,CASSLGQGGASLYEQYF
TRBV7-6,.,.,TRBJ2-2,TGTGCCAGCAACTCATTGCCGGGACACCGCTTTGCAGACCGGAACACCGGGGAGCTGTTTTTT,CASNSLPGHRFADRNTGELFF
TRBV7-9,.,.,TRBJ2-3,TGTGTCAGCAGCTTATCAATAGGCACAGATACGCAGTATTTT,CVSSLSIGTDTQYF
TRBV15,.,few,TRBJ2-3,TGTGCCACCAGCAGACTAAGCGTAGGAACAGATACGCAGTATTTT,CATSRLSVGTDTQYF
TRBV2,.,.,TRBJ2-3,TGTGCCAGCACCCTCCTTCTTAGCACAGATACGCAGTATTTT,CASTLLLSTDTQYF
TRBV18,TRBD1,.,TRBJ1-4,TGTGCCAGCTCACCACCGGACAGGGTTGAAAAACTGTTTTTT,CASSPPDRVEKLFF
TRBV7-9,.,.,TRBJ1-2,TGTGCCAGCAGCTTAGAGACAAGTAACTATGGCTACACCTTC,CASSLETSNYGYTF
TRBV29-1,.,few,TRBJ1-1,TGCAGCGTAACTGCAGGGGAAACTGAAGCTTTCTTT,CSVTAGETEAFF
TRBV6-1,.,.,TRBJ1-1,TGTGCCAGCAGTGAGGTTCAGGGTATGAACACTGAAGCTTTCTTT,CASSEVQGMNTEAFF
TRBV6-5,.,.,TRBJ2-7,TGTGCCAGCTTAGCCAGGGTTCCCCCCTACGAGCAGTACTTC,CASLARVPPYEQYF
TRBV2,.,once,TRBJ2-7,TGTGCCAGCAGTGAGAGTCAGGCGTTCTCCTACGAGCAGTACTTC,CASSESQAFSYEQYF
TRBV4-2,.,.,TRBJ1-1,TGTGCCAGCAGCCAAGGAGGGGGGGACACTGAAGCTTTCTTT,CASSQGGGDTEAFF